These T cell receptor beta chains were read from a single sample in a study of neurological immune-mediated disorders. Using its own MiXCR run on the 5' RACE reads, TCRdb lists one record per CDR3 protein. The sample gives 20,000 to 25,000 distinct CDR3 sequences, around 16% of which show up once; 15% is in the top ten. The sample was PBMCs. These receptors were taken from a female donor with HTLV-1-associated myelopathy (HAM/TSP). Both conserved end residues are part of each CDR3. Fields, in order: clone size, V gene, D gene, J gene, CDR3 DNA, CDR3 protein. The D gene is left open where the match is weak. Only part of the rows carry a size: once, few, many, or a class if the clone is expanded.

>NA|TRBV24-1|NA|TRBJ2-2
TGTGCCACCAGTGATTTGGGCAGGGGAAACACCGGGGAGCTGTTTTTT
CATSDLGRGNTGELFF
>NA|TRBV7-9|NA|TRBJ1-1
TGTGCCAGCAGCTCTAGCGGGGGCACTGAAGCTTTCTTT
CASSSSGGTEAFF
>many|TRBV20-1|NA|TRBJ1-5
TGCAGTGCTATCGCGGCGGGGGATAGCAATCAGCCCCAGCATTTT
CSAIAAGDSNQPQHF
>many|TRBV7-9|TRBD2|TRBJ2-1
TGTGCCAGCAGCCCACGGTCAGCGGGAGGCCCCGGTGAGCAGTTCTTC
CASSPRSAGGPGEQFF
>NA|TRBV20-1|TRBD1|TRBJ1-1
TGCAGTGCCAGGCGGACAGGGGGCATGAACACTGAAGCTTTCTTT
CSARRTGGMNTEAFF
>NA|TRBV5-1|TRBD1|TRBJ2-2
TGCGCCAGCAGCTTGGGACAGGGTCTAGCCGGGGAGCTGTTTTTT
CASSLGQGLAGELFF
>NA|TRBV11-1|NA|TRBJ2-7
TGTGCCAGCAGCTTAGGGGCAGGGAGCTCCTACGAGCAGTACTTC
CASSLGAGSSYEQYF
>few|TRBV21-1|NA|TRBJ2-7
TGTGCCAGCCCCGGGACAGGACACTACGAGCAGTACTTC
CASPGTGHYEQYF
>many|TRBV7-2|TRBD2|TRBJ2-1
TGTGCCAGCAGCTTAAGGGGACTAGCCATCAATGAGCAGTTCTTC
CASSLRGLAINEQFF
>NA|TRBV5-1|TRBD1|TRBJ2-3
TGCGCCAGCAGCTTCGGACAGGGGGCAGATACGCAGTATTTT
CASSFGQGADTQYF
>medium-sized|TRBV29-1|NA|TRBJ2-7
TGCAGCGTTGAAACAGGGTCGGCCTACGAGCAGTACTTC
CSVETGSAYEQYF
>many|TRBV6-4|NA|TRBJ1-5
TGTGCCAGCAGTGACCGCCGACAGGGCAATCAGCCCCAGCATTTT
CASSDRRQGNQPQHF
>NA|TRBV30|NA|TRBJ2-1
TGTGCCTGGAGTGGGATTAGCAATGAGCAGTTCTTC
CAWSGISNEQFF
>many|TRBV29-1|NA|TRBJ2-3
TGCAGCGTTGTGGAACAGGGAGGGGGCACAGATACGCAGTATTTT
CSVVEQGGGTDTQYF
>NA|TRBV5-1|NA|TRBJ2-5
TGCGCCAGCAGCGAACCACCCAACCAAGAGACCCAGTACTTC
CASSEPPNQETQYF
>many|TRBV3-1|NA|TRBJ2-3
TGTGCCAGCAGCCAAGAACCACGACCAGATACGCAGTATTTT
CASSQEPRPDTQYF
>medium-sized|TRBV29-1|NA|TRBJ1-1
TGCAGCGTCTCCCGCAGGGGTGGTGACACTGAAGCTTTCTTT
CSVSRRGGDTEAFF
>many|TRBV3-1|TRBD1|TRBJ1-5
TGTGCCAGCAGCCAAGGCCCCCTCCGGGACAGGGAATGGACGGGTAGCAATCAGCCCCAGCATTTT
CASSQGPLRDREWTGSNQPQHF
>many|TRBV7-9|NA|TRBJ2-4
TGTGCCAGCAGCTCGGGGGAAGTTCAGTACTTC
CASSSGEVQYF
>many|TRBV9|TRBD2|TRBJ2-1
TGTGCCAGCAGTCGTGGACTAGCGGGAGTGGATGAGCAGTTCTTC
CASSRGLAGVDEQFF
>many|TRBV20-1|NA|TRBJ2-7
TGCAGTGCTAGAGATGGTAGGGGCTACGAGCAGTACTTC
CSARDGRGYEQYF
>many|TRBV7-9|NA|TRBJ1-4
TGTGCCAGCAGGCCTGGGACTGCTGGGAATGAAAAACTGTTTTTT
CASRPGTAGNEKLFF
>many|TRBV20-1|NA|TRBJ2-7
TGCAGTGCTGCAGGACAGTTTCCCTCCTACGAGCAGTACTTC
CSAAGQFPSYEQYF
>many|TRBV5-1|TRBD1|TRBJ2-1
TGCGCCAGCAGCTTGGTCCTCAGGGGACAGGGAGCGAATGAGCAGTTCTTC
CASSLVLRGQGANEQFF
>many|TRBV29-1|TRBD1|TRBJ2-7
TGCAGCGCCCGGGACAGAGCCTACGAGCAGTACTTC
CSARDRAYEQYF
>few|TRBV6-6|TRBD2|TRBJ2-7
TGTGCCAGCAGTTCTGGGACTAGCGACGAGCAGTACTTC
CASSSGTSDEQYF
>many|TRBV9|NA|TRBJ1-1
TGTGCCAGCAGCGCCGGACACCTATTTCGAACTGAAGCTTTCTTT
CASSAGHLFRTEAFF
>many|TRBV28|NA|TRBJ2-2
TGTGCCAGCAGACCTTACAGGGTAGCAAAAGAAGGGGAGCTGTTTTTT
CASRPYRVAKEGELFF
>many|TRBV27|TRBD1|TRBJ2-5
TGTGCCAGCAGTTTACAGGGGGCAGAGACCCAGTACTTC
CASSLQGAETQYF
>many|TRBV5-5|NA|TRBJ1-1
TGTGCCAGCAGCTTGGACCTAGTCAGCACTGAAGCTTTCTTT
CASSLDLVSTEAFF
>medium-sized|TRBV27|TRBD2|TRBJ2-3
TGTGCCAGCAGTTCATTCTCTAGCGGGGGGGGCTTCACAGATACGCAGTATTTT
CASSSFSSGGGFTDTQYF
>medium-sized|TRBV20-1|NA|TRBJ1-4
TGCAGTGCTACCCAGGGGTTAGATGAAAAACTGTTTTTT
CSATQGLDEKLFF
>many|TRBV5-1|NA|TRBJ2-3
TGCGCCAGCAGCATAGGACAGTACAACACAGATACGCAGTATTTT
CASSIGQYNTDTQYF
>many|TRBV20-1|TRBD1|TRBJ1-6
TGCAGTGCTAATCCGGGACAGGCGGAGGGGACCCTCCACTTT
CSANPGQAEGTLHF
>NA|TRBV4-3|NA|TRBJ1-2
TGCGCCAGCAGCCCAGCCCGGGCCGGCTATGGCTACACCTTC
CASSPARAGYGYTF